This TCR beta chain came from a study of Ad26.COV2.S vaccination and SARS-CoV-2 variants. Study at large: Enrolled in COV1001, the donor was in the Ad26.COV2.S trial arm, which received the vaccine. Ad26.COV2.S, an intramuscular injection, was given once or twice 56 days apart.

Assay used: immunoSEQ multiplex PCR; TCRdb lists only in-frame clones, some missing. This table has 300,000 to 400,000 clones, more than 70% appearing once. Comments on this clone: Its antigen is unidentified.

Germline assignment: CDR1 SGDLS and CDR2 YYNGEE. The CDR3 totals 14 residues. Trimming left V 4 bases short and J 8 bases short, with 17 bases between. The treatment denotes: roughly 20 received Ad26.COV2.S at low or high dose, single or two shots; 5 received placebo; per-sample allocation not given. Material that was analyzed had been drawn on day 63 after the first vaccine or placebo injection. The sample came from a Boston adult aged 18-55 years. Points from the study as a whole: Vaccine and placebo recipients had similar non-spike TCR breadth.

The chain carries TRBV9 and TRBJ2-3; possibly TRBD2 for D (6 bases). This clonotype originated in a person between 18 and 59 years old who received the Ad26.COV2.S COVID-19 vaccine or a placebo. The source material was peripheral blood, sampled in a trial of Ad26.COV2.S vaccine versus placebo. The CDR3 bases are TGTGCCAGCAGCCCCCCTAAACCGGGAGCTACGCAGTATTTT. Amino acid sequence: CASSPPKPGATQYF.